One sample yielded the 9 T cell receptor beta chains listed below, sequenced in a study of blood T cell repertoires in COVID-19. The repertoire was sequenced with immunoSEQ multiplex PCR; TCRdb's copy has only in-frame clones and lacks some. Found here are about 330,000 clones, approximately 90% of them singletons; the top ten hold just over 9.5%. Material for sequencing was peripheral blood. The receptor set was obtained from a man aged 30 to 45 with COVID-19, enrolled during active disease.

This chain uses TRBV6-2 or TRBV6-3 with TRBJ1-1, with a tentative D call TRBD1 (6 bases). This CDR3 spans 16 amino acids. CDR1 is MNHEY, CDR2 SVGEGT, per germline. Trimming left V 6 bases short and J 1 base short, with 18 bases between. CDR3 protein: CASSPEGGAENTEAFF. Written as DNA, the CDR3 is TGTGCCAGCAGCCCTGAGGGGGGGGCGGAGAACACTGAAGCTTTCTTT.

Only one count was recorded for this clone. This chain uses TRBV4-3 with TRBJ2-5; possibly TRBD1 for D (5 bases). Germline CDR1 LGHNA, CDR2 YSLEER. CDR3 length: 14 amino acids. Between the trimmed V and J ends, which lost 4 bases and 5 bases, there was a span of 14 bases. The CDR3 DNA reads TGCGCCAGCAGCCCGTCAGGGTCCGGGGAGACCCAGTACTTC. This gives the protein CASSPSGSGETQYF.

The chain carries TRBV7-8 and TRBJ1-5, with a possible D match to TRBD1 (5 bases). Germline V gives CDR1 SGHVS, CDR2 FQNEAQ. The germline V and J ends were trimmed by 8 bases and 7 bases, with 30 bases remaining between them. The CDR3 loop spans 18 amino acids. The CDR3 spells CASAPRGILWGGEQPQHF. The CDR3 nucleotides are TGTGCCAGCGCCCCGCGTGGGATTTTATGGGGCGGCGAGCAGCCCCAGCATTTT.

This rearrangement joins TRBV12-3 or TRBV12-4 to TRBJ1-1, with TRBD1 identical over 7 bases. Trimming at V came to 0 bases and at J to 11 bases, leaving 6 bases not matched to a gene. This CDR3 has 13 residues. This CDR3 is CASSLAERGQAFF. The CDR3 bases are TGTGCCAGCAGTTTAGCTGAGAGGGGGCAGGCTTTCTTT.

This clone was found a few times. V and J are TRBV27 and TRBJ2-3; D is undetermined. The V and J ends lost 3 bases and 1 base respectively, with 5 bases between them. Germline V gene data show CDR1 as MNHEY and CDR2 as SMNVEV (reference sequence). The CDR3 sequence is 13 residues long. DNA for the CDR3: TGTGCCAGCAGTTTTTTAGGCACAGATACGCAGTATTTT. Its translation: CASSFLGTDTQYF.

In regard to this clone: One end of the junction varies from germline; a read error may be responsible. This chain joins TRBV6-1 and TRBJ1-3; D uncertain. Germline V CDR1 and CDR2: MNHNS, SASEGT. CDR3 length: 13 residues. DNA of the CDR3: TGTGCCAGCAGTGAATGGCACCGTTACACCATATTTTTT. Its protein product is CASSEWHRYTIFF.

This clone was detected only once. V is TRBV5-4 and J is TRBJ1-4, with D possibly TRBD1 on 6 matching bases. V was cut by 2 bases and J by 14 bases, with 25 bases left in between. The CDR3 has 16 residues. Germline loops: CDR1 SGHNT, CDR2 YYREEE (reference sequence). The CDR3, as DNA: TGTGCCAGCAGCTTCAGGACAGTCTCTGGCTTGGATAAGCTGTTTTTT. This encodes CASSFRTVSGLDKLFF.

The CDR3 reads CASSLYSTGELFF. In DNA, the CDR3 is TGTGCCAGCAGCTTATACAGCACCGGGGAGCTGTTTTTT. The V gene is TRBV7-8, the J gene TRBJ2-2; D not certain. The V and J ends lost 2 bases and 4 bases respectively, with 5 bases between them. CDR1 is SGHVS and CDR2 is FQNEAQ in the germline V gene. This CDR3 contains 13 residues.

The rearrangement uses TRBV19 and TRBJ1-6, with D unclear. The CDR3 runs 17 residues. The ends were cut back, 7 bases at V and 0 bases at J, with 16 bases in the middle. Looked up from germline, CDR1 is LNHDA and CDR2 is SQIVND (reference sequence). CDR3 bases: TGTGCCAGTAATTCGGGAGTTTTTAGCTCCTATAATTCACCCCTCCACTTT. Translation: CASNSGVFSSYNSPLHF. The variable domain in full, completed from reference TRBV19 and TRBJ1-6, reads DGGITQSPKYLFRKEGQNVTLSCEQNLNHDAMYWYRQDPGQGLRLIYYSQIVNDFQKGDIAEGYSVSREKKESFPLTVTSAQKNPTAFYLCASNSGVFSSYNSPLHFGNGTRLTVT.